These T cell receptor beta chains were read from a single sample in a study of immune evolution from preneoplasia to lung adenocarcinoma. Profiling relied on immunoSEQ multiplex PCR, and the TCRdb table lists in-frame clones only, not all of them. The repertoire holds 4,500 to 6,500 clones, with roughly 77% as singletons. The sample was FFPE normal lung tissue adjacent to the tumor. Receptors were obtained from a person between 50 and 69 years old with lung adenocarcinoma. Each CDR3 is given with its conserved first and last residue. Each record gives: J gene, clone size, D gene, V gene, CDR3 protein, CDR3 DNA. A D gene is named only where the DNA matches it firmly. Clone sizes are given selectively: once, few, many, or a class where the clone is expanded.

TRBJ2-7,few,NA,TRBV6-5,CASSYRDMVSEQYF,TGTGCCAGCAGTTACCGGGACATGGTGAGCGAGCAGTACTTC
TRBJ1-2,large,NA,TRBV7-9,CASSLVHYREDYGYTF,TGTGCCAGCAGCTTAGTCCATTACAGGGAAGACTATGGCTACACCTTC
TRBJ1-2,once,TRBD1,TRBV2,CASMPPQGGYGYTF,TGTGCCAGCATGCCCCCACAGGGGGGCTATGGCTACACCTTC
TRBJ2-6,NA,NA,TRBV2,CASTQEGWSGANVLTF,TGTGCCAGCACCCAAGAGGGTTGGTCTGGGGCCAACGTCCTGACTTTC
TRBJ2-7,NA,NA,TRBV29-1,CSTSDPYEQYF,TGCAGCACTTCGGACCCCTACGAGCAGTACTTC
TRBJ1-4,once,NA,TRBV5-1,CASSPRGGAGNEKLFF,TGCGCCAGCAGCCCCCGAGGCGGGGCAGGAAATGAAAAACTGTTTTTT
TRBJ2-2,NA,TRBD1,TRBV5-1,CASSPNSPRTGPGELFF,TGCGCCAGCAGCCCCAATAGCCCGAGGACAGGGCCCGGGGAGCTGTTTTTT
TRBJ2-3,NA,TRBD2,TRBV11-2,CASSAQRGYTDTQYF,TGTGCCAGCAGCGCACAGCGGGGGTACACAGATACGCAGTATTTT
TRBJ2-1,NA,TRBD2,TRBV28,CASSVAGETTNEQFF,TGTGCCAGCAGTGTAGCGGGAGAAACCACCAATGAGCAGTTCTTC
TRBJ1-5,NA,NA,TRBV30,CAWSVQGNNQPQHF,TGTGCCTGGAGTGTACAAGGGAACAATCAGCCCCAGCATTTT
TRBJ2-5,NA,TRBD2,TRBV5-4,CASRPAVAGDFPETQYF,TGTGCCAGCAGGCCTGCGGTAGCGGGAGACTTTCCGGAGACCCAGTACTTC
TRBJ1-3,NA,NA,TRBV30,CAWSPGHDTIYF,TGTGCCTGGAGTCCGGGTCACGACACCATATATTTT
TRBJ2-7,NA,NA,TRBV15,CATSTVRGPEFYEQYF,TGTGCCACCAGCACCGTCAGGGGACCCGAGTTCTACGAGCAGTACTTC
TRBJ2-3,once,NA,TRBV5-1,CASSRAGTDTQYF,TGCGCCAGCTCCCGGGCCGGCACAGATACGCAGTATTTT
TRBJ2-7,NA,TRBD1,TRBV7-9,CASSPTTGGYEQYF,TGTGCCAGCAGCCCTACTACAGGGGGCTACGAGCAGTACTTC
TRBJ2-7,NA,NA,TRBV4-1,CASADLDGYLGEQYF,TGCGCCAGCGCCGATTTAGACGGATATTTGGGCGAGCAGTACTTC
TRBJ2-1,NA,NA,TRBV7-2,CASSLVGGLGNEQFF,TGTGCCAGCAGCTTAGTTGGGGGACTGGGCAATGAGCAGTTCTTC
TRBJ2-1,NA,TRBD2,TRBV5-1,CASRLAGGSSYNEQFF,TGCGCCAGCAGACTAGCGGGAGGGAGCTCCTACAATGAGCAGTTCTTC
TRBJ2-7,NA,NA,TRBV4-2,CASSQEAHTPYEQYF,TGTGCCAGCAGCCAAGAAGCCCACACTCCCTACGAGCAGTACTTC
TRBJ2-7,NA,TRBD1,TRBV7-6,CASSPEGQAAYEQYF,TGTGCCAGCAGCCCCGAGGGACAGGCGGCCTACGAGCAGTACTTC
TRBJ2-7,NA,TRBD1,TRBV29-1,CSVETGTGFHEQYF,TGCAGCGTTGAGACCGGGACAGGGTTCCACGAGCAGTACTTC
TRBJ1-1,NA,NA,TRBV28,CASSFSGLPEAFF,TGTGCCAGCAGTTTCTCAGGTCTGCCTGAAGCTTTCTTT
TRBJ1-4,NA,NA,TRBV5-1,CASRTDRGGEKLFF,TGCGCCAGCAGAACAGACAGAGGGGGTGAAAAACTGTTTTTT
TRBJ2-7,NA,NA,TRBV18,CASATSSYEQYF,TGTGCCAGCGCTACTAGTTCCTACGAGCAGTACTTC
TRBJ1-4,few,NA,TRBV11-2,CASSYLQDFEKLFF,TGTGCCAGCAGCTACTTACAGGACTTTGAAAAACTGTTTTTT
TRBJ2-3,NA,NA,TRBV6-5,CASMANTDTQYF,TGTGCCAGCATGGCGAACACAGATACGCAGTATTTT
TRBJ2-3,NA,NA,TRBV2,CASREMTASTDTQYF,TGTGCCAGCCGAGAAATGACAGCTAGCACAGATACGCAGTATTTT
TRBJ1-2,NA,TRBD1,TRBV2,CASSPGQARGYTF,TGTGCCAGCAGCCCCGGACAGGCTCGTGGCTACACCTTC
TRBJ1-5,NA,NA,TRBV19,CATETDSNQPQHF,TGTGCCACCGAGACGGATAGCAATCAGCCCCAGCATTTT
TRBJ2-7,NA,TRBD2,TRBV4-1,CASSQPGLSGHEQYF,TGCGCCAGCAGCCAGCCGGGACTAAGCGGTCACGAGCAGTACTTC
TRBJ2-7,NA,TRBD2,TRBV18,CASSVSREKIYEQYF,TGTGCCAGCTCAGTTTCGCGGGAGAAAATTTACGAGCAGTACTTC
TRBJ2-1,few,NA,TRBV6-1,CASKDNEQFF,TGTGCCAGCAAAGACAATGAGCAGTTCTTC
TRBJ1-1,NA,TRBD1,TRBV29-1,CSVARGDRNEAFF,TGCAGCGTTGCCAGAGGGGACAGGAATGAAGCTTTCTTT
TRBJ2-2,NA,TRBD2,TRBV7-7,CASSQGLAGAGGELFF,TGTGCCAGCAGCCAAGGACTAGCGGGAGCGGGCGGGGAGCTGTTTTTT
TRBJ2-5,NA,TRBD2,TRBV29-1,CSVELAGTQETQYF,TGCAGCGTTGAGCTAGCGGGGACGCAAGAGACCCAGTACTTC
TRBJ2-1,few,NA,TRBV6-5,CASSYSPGRNEQFF,TGTGCCAGCAGTTACTCGCCAGGGCGGAATGAGCAGTTCTTC
TRBJ2-5,NA,TRBD1,TRBV11-2,CASSPGQGDQETQYF,TGTGCCAGCAGCCCGGGACAGGGGGATCAAGAGACCCAGTACTTC
TRBJ1-5,NA,NA,TRBV18,CASSQTYTSNQPQHF,TGTGCCAGCTCACAAACTTACACAAGCAATCAGCCCCAGCATTTT
TRBJ2-6,once,TRBD2,TRBV7-2,CASSWTSGSSSGANVLTF,TGTGCCAGCAGCTGGACTAGCGGTTCGAGTTCTGGGGCCAACGTCCTGACTTTC
TRBJ2-4,NA,TRBD2,TRBV5-6,CASSLGLAGGNIQYF,TGTGCCAGCAGCTTGGGACTAGCCGGGGGGAACATTCAGTACTTC
TRBJ1-1,NA,NA,TRBV29-1,CSVARQHQNTEAFF,TGCAGCGTTGCCCGACAGCACCAGAACACTGAAGCTTTCTTT
TRBJ2-1,NA,TRBD2,TRBV2,CASSEAIAGGGEQFF,TGTGCCAGCAGTGAAGCGATAGCGGGAGGGGGTGAGCAGTTCTTC
TRBJ2-7,NA,TRBD2,TRBV2,CASGLRLAGITRYEQYF,TGTGCCAGCGGGCTGAGGCTAGCGGGGATCACGAGATACGAGCAGTACTTC
TRBJ1-4,once,TRBD1,TRBV30,CAWGGQGVHEKLFF,TGTGCCTGGGGGGGACAGGGGGTACATGAAAAACTGTTTTTT
TRBJ1-5,NA,NA,TRBV2,CASSDEGSNQPQHF,TGTGCCAGCAGTGATGAAGGGAGCAATCAGCCCCAGCATTTT
TRBJ2-5,NA,TRBD2,TRBV25-1,CASTGGETQYF,TGTGCCAGCACCGGGGGGGAGACCCAGTACTTC
TRBJ2-3,NA,NA,TRBV7-3,CASSPGRTDTQYF,TGTGCCAGCAGCCCCGGCCGCACAGATACGCAGTATTTT
TRBJ1-5,NA,NA,TRBV15,CATSRELQGPQPQHF,TGTGCCACCAGCAGAGAGTTACAGGGCCCTCAGCCCCAGCATTTT
TRBJ1-5,NA,NA,TRBV19,CASTQGNQPQHF,TGTGCCAGCACTCAGGGGAATCAGCCCCAGCATTTT
TRBJ2-1,NA,NA,TRBV20-1,CSARRNIEQFF,TGCAGTGCTAGACGGAATATTGAGCAGTTCTTC
TRBJ2-1,NA,NA,TRBV11-3,CASSLGLTSYNEQFF,TGTGCCAGCAGCTTAGGCCTAACTAGCTACAATGAGCAGTTCTTC
TRBJ2-5,few,TRBD2,TRBV2,CASTSLSGSGETQYF,TGTGCCAGTACTAGCCTTAGCGGGAGCGGAGAGACCCAGTACTTC
TRBJ2-1,NA,TRBD2,TRBV5-8,CASSSPLVAGNNEQFF,TGTGCCAGCAGCTCCCCGTTGGTAGCGGGGAACAATGAGCAGTTCTTC
TRBJ1-1,NA,NA,TRBV11-1,CASSSQGIATEAFF,TGTGCCAGCAGCTCCCAGGGGATCGCCACTGAAGCTTTCTTT
TRBJ1-4,NA,TRBD1,TRBV19,CASSISGQGPEKLFF,TGTGCCAGTAGTATATCCGGACAGGGCCCTGAAAAACTGTTTTTT
TRBJ2-7,NA,NA,TRBV7-6,CASSLFGGSYEQYF,TGTGCCAGCAGCTTATTTGGGGGATCCTACGAGCAGTACTTC